These T cell receptor beta chains were read from a single sample in a study of blood T cells in healthy people across ages. TCRdb fed the 5' RACE reads into MiXCR, producing one record per CDR3 protein. The sample records about 780,000 distinct CDR3 sequences, around 62% being singletons. The sample taken for sequencing was blood. The receptors shown here come from a man aged 30-40 years in good health. Both conserved end residues are part of each CDR3. Each record gives: J gene, clone size, V gene, D gene, CDR3 protein, CDR3 DNA. D genes are given only for firm matches. Size values are once, few and many counts, or a class for expanded clones, and some rows have none.

J gene: TRBJ2-1
clone size: few
V gene: TRBV12-3/TRBV12-4
D gene: TRBD2
CDR3 protein: CASSQTSGGFSYNEQFF
CDR3 DNA: TGTGCCAGCAGTCAGACTAGCGGGGGTTTCTCCTACAATGAGCAGTTCTTC

J gene: TRBJ1-5
clone size: .
V gene: TRBV12-3/TRBV12-4
D gene: .
CDR3 protein: CASGLGQPQHF
CDR3 DNA: TGTGCCAGCGGATTAGGTCAGCCCCAGCATTTT

J gene: TRBJ2-1
clone size: .
V gene: TRBV12-3/TRBV12-4
D gene: TRBD2
CDR3 protein: CASSGTSGANEQFF
CDR3 DNA: TGTGCCAGCAGTGGGACTAGCGGGGCTAATGAGCAGTTCTTC

J gene: TRBJ2-7
clone size: .
V gene: TRBV7-3
D gene: TRBD1
CDR3 protein: CASKYRGSSYEQYF
CDR3 DNA: TGTGCCAGCAAGTACAGGGGGAGCTCCTACGAGCAGTACTTC

J gene: TRBJ1-4
clone size: .
V gene: TRBV27
D gene: .
CDR3 protein: CASSRTDAANEKLFF
CDR3 DNA: TGTGCCAGCAGTCGAACGGACGCGGCTAATGAAAAACTGTTTTTT

J gene: TRBJ1-4
clone size: .
V gene: TRBV4-3
D gene: .
CDR3 protein: CASSQGVEEKLFF
CDR3 DNA: TGCGCCAGCAGCCAGGGGGTTGAGGAAAAACTGTTTTTT

J gene: TRBJ2-7
clone size: .
V gene: TRBV4-3
D gene: .
CDR3 protein: CASSQDRRGRYEQYF
CDR3 DNA: TGCGCCAGCAGCCAAGATCGGAGGGGGCGGTACGAGCAGTACTTC

J gene: TRBJ2-1
clone size: .
V gene: TRBV5-1
D gene: .
CDR3 protein: CASRLTNNEQFF
CDR3 DNA: TGCGCCAGCAGACTTACTAACAATGAGCAGTTCTTC

J gene: TRBJ2-5
clone size: .
V gene: TRBV5-1
D gene: .
CDR3 protein: CASSSLGGVQETQYF
CDR3 DNA: TGCGCCAGCAGCTCCTTAGGCGGGGTCCAAGAGACCCAGTACTTC

J gene: TRBJ2-1
clone size: .
V gene: TRBV7-9
D gene: .
CDR3 protein: CASSHAEQFF
CDR3 DNA: TGTGCCAGCAGCCACGCTGAGCAGTTCTTC

J gene: TRBJ2-4
clone size: .
V gene: TRBV4-1
D gene: TRBD2
CDR3 protein: CASKSGENIQYF
CDR3 DNA: TGCGCCAGCAAGAGCGGGGAAAACATTCAGTACTTC

J gene: TRBJ1-2
clone size: .
V gene: TRBV5-8
D gene: .
CDR3 protein: CASSFDWPPNYGYTF
CDR3 DNA: TGTGCCAGCAGCTTCGACTGGCCGCCCAACTATGGCTACACCTTC

J gene: TRBJ1-2
clone size: .
V gene: TRBV20-1
D gene: .
CDR3 protein: CSAPMTANYGYTF
CDR3 DNA: TGCAGTGCTCCGATGACAGCTAACTATGGCTACACCTTC

J gene: TRBJ1-2
clone size: few
V gene: TRBV6-6
D gene: .
CDR3 protein: CASTGDHGYTF
CDR3 DNA: TGTGCCAGCACCGGGGACCATGGCTACACCTTC

J gene: TRBJ2-7
clone size: once
V gene: TRBV9
D gene: .
CDR3 protein: CASSPRDVGLYEQYF
CDR3 DNA: TGTGCCAGCAGCCCCCGGGACGTCGGACTCTACGAGCAGTACTTC

J gene: TRBJ1-5
clone size: .
V gene: TRBV28
D gene: TRBD1
CDR3 protein: CASSPGGQASNQPQHF
CDR3 DNA: TGTGCCAGCAGCCCGGGGGGACAGGCGAGCAATCAGCCCCAGCATTTT

J gene: TRBJ2-1
clone size: few
V gene: TRBV9
D gene: TRBD1
CDR3 protein: CASSVGQGAAGQFF
CDR3 DNA: TGTGCCAGCAGCGTAGGGCAGGGGGCAGCGGGGCAGTTCTTC

J gene: TRBJ2-7
clone size: .
V gene: TRBV11-2
D gene: .
CDR3 protein: CASSLNRGLDEQYF
CDR3 DNA: TGTGCCAGCAGCTTGAACAGGGGACTCGACGAGCAGTACTTC

J gene: TRBJ2-1
clone size: .
V gene: TRBV3-1
D gene: TRBD2
CDR3 protein: CASSQASSSGVSYNEQFF
CDR3 DNA: TGTGCCAGCAGCCAAGCTTCCTCTAGCGGGGTCTCCTACAATGAGCAGTTCTTC

J gene: TRBJ1-6
clone size: few
V gene: TRBV12-3/TRBV12-4
D gene: TRBD1
CDR3 protein: CASSGTGYNSPLHF
CDR3 DNA: TGTGCCAGTTCGGGGACAGGGTATAATTCACCCCTCCACTTT

J gene: TRBJ1-4
clone size: .
V gene: TRBV12-3/TRBV12-4
D gene: .
CDR3 protein: CASSPPGGGNEKLFF
CDR3 DNA: TGTGCCAGCAGTCCGCCGGGGGGTGGTAATGAAAAACTGTTTTTT

J gene: TRBJ2-3
clone size: .
V gene: TRBV5-1
D gene: TRBD2
CDR3 protein: CASSQFGLAGANTDTQYF
CDR3 DNA: TGCGCCAGCAGCCAATTCGGACTAGCGGGGGCGAACACAGATACGCAGTATTTT

J gene: TRBJ1-5
clone size: .
V gene: TRBV2
D gene: .
CDR3 protein: CASSGRFAQPQHF
CDR3 DNA: TGTGCCAGCAGTGGGAGGTTTGCCCAGCCCCAGCATTTT

J gene: TRBJ1-5
clone size: .
V gene: TRBV20-1
D gene: .
CDR3 protein: CSLGEGGFGQPQHF
CDR3 DNA: TGCAGCCTTGGGGAGGGAGGGTTTGGTCAGCCCCAGCATTTT

J gene: TRBJ1-2
clone size: many
V gene: TRBV20-1
D gene: TRBD1
CDR3 protein: CSARDRGLYGYTF
CDR3 DNA: TGCAGTGCCAGGGACAGGGGGCTCTATGGCTACACCTTC

J gene: TRBJ2-7
clone size: .
V gene: TRBV6-6
D gene: .
CDR3 protein: CASSYEGREQYF
CDR3 DNA: TGTGCCAGCAGTTACGAGGGCAGGGAGCAGTACTTC

J gene: TRBJ2-5
clone size: .
V gene: TRBV6-2/TRBV6-3
D gene: .
CDR3 protein: CASNNPPQETQYF
CDR3 DNA: TGTGCCAGCAACAACCCCCCCCAAGAGACCCAGTACTTC

J gene: TRBJ1-2
clone size: .
V gene: TRBV3-1
D gene: TRBD1
CDR3 protein: CASSQDGDRGYGYTF
CDR3 DNA: TGTGCCAGCAGCCAAGATGGGGACAGGGGGTACGGCTACACCTTC

J gene: TRBJ2-7
clone size: .
V gene: TRBV25-1
D gene: .
CDR3 protein: CASIRTGRDEQYF
CDR3 DNA: TGTGCCAGCATTCGGACAGGGAGGGACGAGCAGTACTTC

J gene: TRBJ1-4
clone size: .
V gene: TRBV7-9
D gene: .
CDR3 protein: CASSLAGVGTEKLFF
CDR3 DNA: TGTGCCAGCAGCTTAGCTGGGGTTGGGACCGAAAAACTGTTTTTT

J gene: TRBJ1-6
clone size: .
V gene: TRBV5-1
D gene: TRBD1
CDR3 protein: CASSDRARGASPLHF
CDR3 DNA: TGCGCCAGCAGCGACAGGGCTCGCGGGGCTTCACCCCTCCACTTT

J gene: TRBJ2-1
clone size: .
V gene: TRBV6-1
D gene: TRBD2
CDR3 protein: CASSRSGTNAPIEGYEQFF
CDR3 DNA: TGTGCCAGCAGTCGCTCCGGGACTAACGCCCCCATCGAGGGGTATGAGCAGTTCTTC

J gene: TRBJ2-5
clone size: .
V gene: TRBV2
D gene: TRBD2
CDR3 protein: CASTLAVEETQYF
CDR3 DNA: TGTGCCAGCACCCTAGCGGTGGAAGAGACCCAGTACTTC

J gene: TRBJ2-6
clone size: .
V gene: TRBV6-5
D gene: TRBD1
CDR3 protein: CASSIPGGTGANVLTF
CDR3 DNA: TGTGCCAGCAGCATCCCAGGGGGCACTGGGGCCAACGTCCTGACTTTC

J gene: TRBJ1-2
clone size: .
V gene: TRBV2
D gene: .
CDR3 protein: CASSVHGYGYTF
CDR3 DNA: TGTGCCAGCAGTGTCCACGGGTATGGCTACACCTTC

J gene: TRBJ2-4
clone size: .
V gene: TRBV28
D gene: .
CDR3 protein: CASNAFWNNRGGYIQYF
CDR3 DNA: TGTGCCAGCAATGCGTTCTGGAATAACAGGGGGGGGTACATTCAGTACTTC

J gene: TRBJ2-5
clone size: .
V gene: TRBV2
D gene: .
CDR3 protein: CTSSEGPGETQYF
CDR3 DNA: TGTACCAGCAGTGAAGGTCCGGGGGAGACCCAGTACTTC

J gene: TRBJ2-3
clone size: once
V gene: TRBV7-3
D gene: .
CDR3 protein: CASSLGGRSTDTRYF
CDR3 DNA: TGTGCCAGCAGCTTGGGGGGGCGAAGCACAGATACGCGGTATTTT

J gene: TRBJ2-3
clone size: .
V gene: TRBV7-3
D gene: .
CDR3 protein: CASSLGGGGYTDTQYF
CDR3 DNA: TGTGCCAGCAGCTTGGGGGGCGGGGGATACACAGATACGCAGTATTTT

J gene: TRBJ1-1
clone size: .
V gene: TRBV10-3
D gene: TRBD1
CDR3 protein: CAISGPGQGLTEAFF
CDR3 DNA: TGTGCCATCAGTGGACCGGGACAGGGTCTCACTGAAGCTTTCTTT

J gene: TRBJ2-7
clone size: few
V gene: TRBV20-1
D gene: .
CDR3 protein: CSAPGQTHSYEQYF
CDR3 DNA: TGCAGTGCCCCGGGACAAACCCATTCCTACGAGCAGTACTTC

J gene: TRBJ2-5
clone size: .
V gene: TRBV5-1
D gene: .
CDR3 protein: CASSSRPPRETQYF
CDR3 DNA: TGCGCCAGCAGCTCCCGGCCCCCACGAGAGACCCAGTACTTC

J gene: TRBJ2-1
clone size: .
V gene: TRBV28
D gene: TRBD2
CDR3 protein: CASSLPGLPSLGEQFF
CDR3 DNA: TGTGCCAGCAGTCTCCCGGGACTACCGAGCCTGGGGGAGCAGTTCTTC

J gene: TRBJ2-5
clone size: .
V gene: TRBV7-3
D gene: .
CDR3 protein: CASSISLNEQYF
CDR3 DNA: TGTGCCAGCAGCATAAGCCTCAATGAGCAGTACTTC

J gene: TRBJ2-7
clone size: few
V gene: TRBV10-3
D gene: .
CDR3 protein: CAIRNGFEAYEQYF
CDR3 DNA: TGTGCCATCCGTAACGGCTTCGAGGCCTACGAGCAGTACTTC

J gene: TRBJ1-6
clone size: .
V gene: TRBV19
D gene: .
CDR3 protein: CASKGPTNSPLHF
CDR3 DNA: TGTGCCAGTAAGGGGCCCACCAATTCACCCCTCCACTTT

J gene: TRBJ2-2
clone size: .
V gene: TRBV20-1
D gene: TRBD2
CDR3 protein: CSARVLAANTGELFF
CDR3 DNA: TGCAGTGCCAGAGTACTAGCGGCGAACACCGGGGAGCTGTTTTTT

J gene: TRBJ2-7
clone size: few
V gene: TRBV6-2/TRBV6-3
D gene: TRBD1
CDR3 protein: CASRSPGTGFYEQYF
CDR3 DNA: TGTGCCAGCAGATCGCCCGGGACAGGGTTTTACGAGCAGTACTTC